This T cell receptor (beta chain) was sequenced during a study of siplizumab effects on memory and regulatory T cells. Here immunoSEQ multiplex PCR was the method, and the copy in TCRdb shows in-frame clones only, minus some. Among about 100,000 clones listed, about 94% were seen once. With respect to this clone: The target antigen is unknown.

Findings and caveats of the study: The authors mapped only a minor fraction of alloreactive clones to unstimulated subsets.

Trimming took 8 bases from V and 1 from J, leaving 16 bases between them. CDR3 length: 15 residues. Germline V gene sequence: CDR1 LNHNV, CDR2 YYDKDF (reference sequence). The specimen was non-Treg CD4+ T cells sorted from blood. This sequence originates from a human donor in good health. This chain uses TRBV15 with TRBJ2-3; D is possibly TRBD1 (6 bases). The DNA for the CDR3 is TGTGCCACCCGACCTGGGAACAGGGGCACAGATACGCAGTATTTT. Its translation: CATRPGNRGTDTQYF.